The present T cell receptor beta chain was sequenced within a study of blood T cell repertoires in COVID-19. Study details: In each case, the material was cDNA or gDNA derived from T cells, B-cell-depleted T cells, or PBMCs.

The germline V gene encodes CDR1 SGDLS and CDR2 YYNGEE. Unmatched junction bases numbered 4, after V lost 3 bases and J lost 2 bases. The CDR3 loop spans 15 amino acids. Per the authors' pipeline: Reference gene primer amplification yielded estimated nucleated cell counts. Using immunoSEQ multiplex PCR, the repertoire was profiled, and TCRdb retains in-frame clones only, with some absent. The V and J calls and clone size are taken from that table; D and trimming were inferred from the DNA. Of about 27,000 clones listed, approximately 80% are singletons. Material: peripheral blood. The J gene is TRBJ2-5, the V gene TRBV9, with 10 bases aligning to TRBD1. The TCR was taken from a man between 65 and 85 years old with active COVID-19. The CDR3 is CASSADRGGQETQYF. The CDR3 nucleotides read TGTGCCAGCAGCGCGGACAGGGGGGGACAAGAGACCCAGTACTTC.